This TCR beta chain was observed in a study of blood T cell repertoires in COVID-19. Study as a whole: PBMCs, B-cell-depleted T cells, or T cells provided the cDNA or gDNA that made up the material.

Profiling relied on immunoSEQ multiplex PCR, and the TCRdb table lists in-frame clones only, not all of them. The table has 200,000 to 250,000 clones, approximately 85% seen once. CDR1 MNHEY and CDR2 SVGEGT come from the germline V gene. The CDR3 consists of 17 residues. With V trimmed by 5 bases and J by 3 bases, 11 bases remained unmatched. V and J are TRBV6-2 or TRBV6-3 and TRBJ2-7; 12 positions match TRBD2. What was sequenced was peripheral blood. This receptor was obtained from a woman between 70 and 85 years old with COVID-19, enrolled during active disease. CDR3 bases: TGTGCCAGCAGTGCAGCGGGGCTAGCGGGAGGGCGCTACGAGCAGTACTTC. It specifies CASSAAGLAGGRYEQYF.